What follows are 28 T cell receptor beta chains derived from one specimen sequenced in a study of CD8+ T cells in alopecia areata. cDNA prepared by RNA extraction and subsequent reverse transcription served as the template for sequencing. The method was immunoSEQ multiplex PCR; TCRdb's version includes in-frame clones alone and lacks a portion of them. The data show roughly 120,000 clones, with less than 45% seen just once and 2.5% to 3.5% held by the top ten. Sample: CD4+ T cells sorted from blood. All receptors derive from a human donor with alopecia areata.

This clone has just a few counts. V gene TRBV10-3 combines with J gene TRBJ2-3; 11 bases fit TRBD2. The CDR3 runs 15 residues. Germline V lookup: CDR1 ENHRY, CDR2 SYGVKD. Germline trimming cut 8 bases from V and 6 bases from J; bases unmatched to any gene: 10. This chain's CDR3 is CAIAKGLAEEDTQYF. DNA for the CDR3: TGTGCCATCGCGAAGGGACTAGCGGAAGAGGATACGCAGTATTTT.

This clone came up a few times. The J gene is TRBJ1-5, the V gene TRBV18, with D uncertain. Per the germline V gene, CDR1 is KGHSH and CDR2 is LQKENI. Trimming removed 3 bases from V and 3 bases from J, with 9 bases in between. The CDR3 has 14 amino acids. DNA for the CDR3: TGTGCCAGCTCACCCCTCGGGGACAATCAGCCCCAGCATTTT. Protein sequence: CASSPLGDNQPQHF.

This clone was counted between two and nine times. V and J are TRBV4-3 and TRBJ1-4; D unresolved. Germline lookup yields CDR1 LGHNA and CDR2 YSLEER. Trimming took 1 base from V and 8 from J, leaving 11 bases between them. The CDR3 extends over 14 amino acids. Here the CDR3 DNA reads TGCGCCAGCAGCCAAGTGCGGGGAGTCGAAAAACTGTTTTTT. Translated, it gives CASSQVRGVEKLFF.

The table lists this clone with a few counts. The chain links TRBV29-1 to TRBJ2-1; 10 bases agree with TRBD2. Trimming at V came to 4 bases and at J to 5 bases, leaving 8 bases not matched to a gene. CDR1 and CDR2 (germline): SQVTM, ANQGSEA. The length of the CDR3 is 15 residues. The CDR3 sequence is CSVAVLAGMDNEQFF. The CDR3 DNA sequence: TGCAGCGTTGCGGTACTAGCGGGGATGGACAATGAGCAGTTCTTC.

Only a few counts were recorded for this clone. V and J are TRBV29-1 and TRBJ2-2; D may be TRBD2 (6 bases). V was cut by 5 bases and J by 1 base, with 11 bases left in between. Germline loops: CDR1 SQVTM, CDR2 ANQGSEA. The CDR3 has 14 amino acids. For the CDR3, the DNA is TGCAGCGTTCAGACTAGTAGGAACACCGGGGAGCTGTTTTTT. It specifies CSVQTSRNTGELFF.

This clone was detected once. The CDR3, as DNA: TGTGCCTGGAGTGAACAAATAGTTACCTACGAGCAGTACTTC. It yields the protein CAWSEQIVTYEQYF. The chain has TRBV30 and TRBJ2-7, with D unclear. Germline CDR1 and CDR2: GTSNPN and SVGIG (reference sequence). V lost 1 base, J lost 2 bases, and 12 bases lay in between. This CDR3 is built from 14 residues.

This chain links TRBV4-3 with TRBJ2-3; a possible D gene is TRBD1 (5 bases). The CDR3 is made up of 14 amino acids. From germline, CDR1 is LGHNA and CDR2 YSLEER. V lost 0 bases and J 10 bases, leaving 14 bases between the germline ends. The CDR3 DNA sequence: TGCGCCAGCAGCCAAGATAACGTCCCAGGGCCGCAGTATTTT. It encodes CASSQDNVPGPQYF.

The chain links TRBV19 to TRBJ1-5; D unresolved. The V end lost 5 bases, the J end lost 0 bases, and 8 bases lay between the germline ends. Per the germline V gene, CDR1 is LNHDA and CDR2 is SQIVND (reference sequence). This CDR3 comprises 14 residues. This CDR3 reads CASSYGFSNQPQHF. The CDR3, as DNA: TGTGCCAGTAGTTACGGGTTTAGCAATCAGCCCCAGCATTTT.

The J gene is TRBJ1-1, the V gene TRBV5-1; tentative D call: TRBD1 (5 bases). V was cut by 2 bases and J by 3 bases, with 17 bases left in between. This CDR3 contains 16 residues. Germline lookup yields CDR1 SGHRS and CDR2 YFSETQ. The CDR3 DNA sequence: TGCGCCAGCAGCTTCATGGAGAGGGGATCCTACACTGAAGCTTTCTTT. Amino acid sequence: CASSFMERGSYTEAFF.

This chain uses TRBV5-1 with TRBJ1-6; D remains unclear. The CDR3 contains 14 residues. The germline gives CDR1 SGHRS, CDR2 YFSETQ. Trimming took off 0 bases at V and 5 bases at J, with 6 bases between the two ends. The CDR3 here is CASSLGEHNSPLHF. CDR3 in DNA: TGCGCCAGCAGCTTGGGGGAGCATAATTCACCCCTCCACTTT.

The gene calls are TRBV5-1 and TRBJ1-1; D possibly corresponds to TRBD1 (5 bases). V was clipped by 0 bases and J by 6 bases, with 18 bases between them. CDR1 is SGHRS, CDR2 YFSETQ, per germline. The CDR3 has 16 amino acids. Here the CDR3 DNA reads TGCGCCAGCAGCTTGGCGGGCCCCCAAACGGGGGCTGAAGCTTTCTTT. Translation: CASSLAGPQTGAEAFF.

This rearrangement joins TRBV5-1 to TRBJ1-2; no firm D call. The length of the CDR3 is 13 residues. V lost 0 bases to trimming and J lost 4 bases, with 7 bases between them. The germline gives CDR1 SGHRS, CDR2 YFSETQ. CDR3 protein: CASSLGSSYGYTF. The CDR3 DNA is TGCGCCAGCAGCTTGGGTAGTTCCTATGGCTACACCTTC.

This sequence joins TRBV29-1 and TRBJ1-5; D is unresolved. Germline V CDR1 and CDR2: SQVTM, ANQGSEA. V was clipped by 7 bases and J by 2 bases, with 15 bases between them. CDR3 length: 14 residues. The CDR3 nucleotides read TGCAGCGCCCAAGTGGGTGGGGGCAATCAGCCCCAGCATTTT. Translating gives CSAQVGGGNQPQHF.

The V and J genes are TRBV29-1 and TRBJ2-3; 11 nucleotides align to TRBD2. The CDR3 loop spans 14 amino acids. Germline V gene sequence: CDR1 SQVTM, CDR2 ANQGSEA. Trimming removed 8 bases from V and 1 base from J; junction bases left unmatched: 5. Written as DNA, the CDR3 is TGCAGCTCAAAGACTAGCGGGGGCACAGATACGCAGTATTTT. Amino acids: CSSKTSGGTDTQYF.

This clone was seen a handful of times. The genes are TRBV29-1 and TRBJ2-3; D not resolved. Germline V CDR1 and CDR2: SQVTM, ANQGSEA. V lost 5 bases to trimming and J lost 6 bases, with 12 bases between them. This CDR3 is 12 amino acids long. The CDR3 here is CSVRSARDTQYF. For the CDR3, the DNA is TGCAGCGTTCGTTCTGCTCGGGATACGCAGTATTTT.

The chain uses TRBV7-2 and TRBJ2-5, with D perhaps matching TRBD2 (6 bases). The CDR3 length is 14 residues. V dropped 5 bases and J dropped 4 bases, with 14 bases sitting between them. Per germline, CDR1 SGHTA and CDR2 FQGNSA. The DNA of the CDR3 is TGTGCCAGCAGCCAACGGGCGGGGTTAGAGACCCAGTACTTC. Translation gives CASSQRAGLETQYF.

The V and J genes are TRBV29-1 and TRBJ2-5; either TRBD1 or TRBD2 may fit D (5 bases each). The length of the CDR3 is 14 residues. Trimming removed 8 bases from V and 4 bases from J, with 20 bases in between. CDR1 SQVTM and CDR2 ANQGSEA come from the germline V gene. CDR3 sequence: CSIKRGSGGETQYF. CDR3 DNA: TGCAGCATAAAAAGGGGCTCAGGAGGAGAGACCCAGTACTTC.

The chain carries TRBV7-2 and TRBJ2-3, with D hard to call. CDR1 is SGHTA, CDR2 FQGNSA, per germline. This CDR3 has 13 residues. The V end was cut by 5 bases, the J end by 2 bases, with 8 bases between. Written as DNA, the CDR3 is TGTGCCAGCAGCGCTTGGAACACAGATACGCAGTATTTT. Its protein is CASSAWNTDTQYF.

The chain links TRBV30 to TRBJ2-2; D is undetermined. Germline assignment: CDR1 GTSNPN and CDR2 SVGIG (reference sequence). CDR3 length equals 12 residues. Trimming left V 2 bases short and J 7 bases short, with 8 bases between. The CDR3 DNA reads TGTGCCTGGAGTAGGTCTGTCGGGGAGCTGTTTTTT. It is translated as CAWSRSVGELFF.

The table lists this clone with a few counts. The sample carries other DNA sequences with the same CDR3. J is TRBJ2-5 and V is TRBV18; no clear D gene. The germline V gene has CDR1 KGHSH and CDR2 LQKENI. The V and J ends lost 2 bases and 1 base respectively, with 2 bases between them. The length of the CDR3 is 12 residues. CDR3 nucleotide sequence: TGTGCCAGCTCACCAATCCAAGAGACCCAGTACTTC. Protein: CASSPIQETQYF.

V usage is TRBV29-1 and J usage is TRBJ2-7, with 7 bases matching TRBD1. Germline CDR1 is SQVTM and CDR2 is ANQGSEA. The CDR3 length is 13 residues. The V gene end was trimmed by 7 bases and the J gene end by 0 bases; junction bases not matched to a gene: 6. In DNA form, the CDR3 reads TGCAGCGCGCTGGACAGGAGCTCCTACGAGCAGTACTTC. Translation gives CSALDRSSYEQYF.

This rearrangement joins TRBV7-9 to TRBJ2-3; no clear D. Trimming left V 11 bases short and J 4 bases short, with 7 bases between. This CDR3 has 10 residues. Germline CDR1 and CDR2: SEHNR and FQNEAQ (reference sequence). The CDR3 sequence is CAASPDTQYF. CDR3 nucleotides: TGTGCCGCGAGCCCAGATACGCAGTATTTT.

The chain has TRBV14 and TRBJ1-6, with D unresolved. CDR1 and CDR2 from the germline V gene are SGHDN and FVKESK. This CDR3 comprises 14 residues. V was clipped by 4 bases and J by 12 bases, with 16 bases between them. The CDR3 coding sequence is TGTGCCAGCAGCCTCCCCGACCCGGTCGAACCCCTCCACTTT. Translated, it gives CASSLPDPVEPLHF.

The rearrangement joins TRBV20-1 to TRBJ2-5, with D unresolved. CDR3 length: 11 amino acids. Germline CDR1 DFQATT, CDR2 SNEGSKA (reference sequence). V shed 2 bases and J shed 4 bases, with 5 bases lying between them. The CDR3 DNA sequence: TGCAGTGCTAGATCGGTAGAGACCCAGTACTTC. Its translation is CSARSVETQYF.

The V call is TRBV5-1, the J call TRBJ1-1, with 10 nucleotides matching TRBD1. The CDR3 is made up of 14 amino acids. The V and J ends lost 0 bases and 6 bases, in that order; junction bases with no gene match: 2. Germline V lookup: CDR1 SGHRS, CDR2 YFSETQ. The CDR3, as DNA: TGCGCCAGCAGCTTGGACGGGACAGGGGCTGAAGCTTTCTTT. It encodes CASSLDGTGAEAFF.

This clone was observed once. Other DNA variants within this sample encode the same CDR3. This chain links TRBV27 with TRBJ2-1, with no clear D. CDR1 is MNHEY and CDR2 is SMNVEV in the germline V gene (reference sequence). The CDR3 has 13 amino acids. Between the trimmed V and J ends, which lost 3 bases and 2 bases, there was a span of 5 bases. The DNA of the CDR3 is TGTGCCAGCAGTTTCCGGACCTACAATGAGCAGTTCTTC. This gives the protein CASSFRTYNEQFF.

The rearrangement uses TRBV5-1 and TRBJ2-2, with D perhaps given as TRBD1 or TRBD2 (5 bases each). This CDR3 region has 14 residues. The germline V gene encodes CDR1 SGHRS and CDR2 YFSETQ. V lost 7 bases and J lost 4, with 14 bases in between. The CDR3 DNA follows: TGCGCCAGCGGACTCAGGGTTTTCACCGGGGAGCTGTTTTTT. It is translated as CASGLRVFTGELFF.

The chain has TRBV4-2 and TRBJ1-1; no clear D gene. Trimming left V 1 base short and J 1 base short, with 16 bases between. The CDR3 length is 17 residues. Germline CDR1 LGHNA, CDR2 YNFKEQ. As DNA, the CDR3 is TGTGCCAGCAGCCAAGCCCTTGGGAGGACGGAGAACACTGAAGCTTTCTTT. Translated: CASSQALGRTENTEAFF.